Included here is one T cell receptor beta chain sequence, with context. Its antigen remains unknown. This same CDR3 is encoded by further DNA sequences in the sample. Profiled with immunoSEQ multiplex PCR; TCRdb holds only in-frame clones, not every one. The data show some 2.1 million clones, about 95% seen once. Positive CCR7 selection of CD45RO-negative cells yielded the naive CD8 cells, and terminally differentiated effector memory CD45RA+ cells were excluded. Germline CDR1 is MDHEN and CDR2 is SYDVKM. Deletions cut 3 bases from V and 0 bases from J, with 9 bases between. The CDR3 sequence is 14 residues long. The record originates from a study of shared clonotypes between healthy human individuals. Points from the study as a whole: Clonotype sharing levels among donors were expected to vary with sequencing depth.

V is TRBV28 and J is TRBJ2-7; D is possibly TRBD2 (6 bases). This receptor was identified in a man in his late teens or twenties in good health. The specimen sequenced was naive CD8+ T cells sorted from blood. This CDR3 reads CASSFRGSSYEQYF. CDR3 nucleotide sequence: TGTGCCAGCAGTTTTCGGGGGAGCTCCTACGAGCAGTACTTC.